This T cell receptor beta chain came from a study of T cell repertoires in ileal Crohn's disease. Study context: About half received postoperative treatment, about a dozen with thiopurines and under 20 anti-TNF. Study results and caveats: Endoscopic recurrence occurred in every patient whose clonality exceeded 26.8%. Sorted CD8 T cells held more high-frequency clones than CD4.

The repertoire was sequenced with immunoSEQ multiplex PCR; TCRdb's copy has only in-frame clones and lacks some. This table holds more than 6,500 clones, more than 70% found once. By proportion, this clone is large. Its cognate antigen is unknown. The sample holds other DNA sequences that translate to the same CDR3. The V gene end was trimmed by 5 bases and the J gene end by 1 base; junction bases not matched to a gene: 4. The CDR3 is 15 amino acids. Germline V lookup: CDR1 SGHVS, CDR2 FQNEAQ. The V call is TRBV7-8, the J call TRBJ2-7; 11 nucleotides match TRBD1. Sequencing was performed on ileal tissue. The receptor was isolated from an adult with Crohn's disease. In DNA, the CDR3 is TGTGCCAGCAGCCCCCGGGACAGGGGGTCCTACGAGCAGTACTTC. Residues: CASSPRDRGSYEQYF.